This T cell receptor beta chain was identified during a study of response to subunit inactivated influenza vaccine. Each CDR3 protein is one row after TCRdb ran MiXCR on the RT-PCR reads. The sample carries about 190,000 distinct CDR3 sequences, over 13% recorded once. The CDR3 contains 16 residues. V was pared by 2 bases and J by 4 bases, with 3 bases of the junction left unmatched. The V gene's germline CDR1 is LGHNA and CDR2 YSLEER. This material consisted of CD8+ T cells sorted from PBMCs, taken more than 4 days after vaccination. The sequence came from a man aged 45-65 years who received an inactivated influenza vaccine. V and J are TRBV4-3 and TRBJ2-1; 12 bases line up with TRBD2. In nucleotides, the CDR3 is TGCGCCAGCAGCCAACCGGGACTAGCGGGTTACAATGAGCAGTTCTTC. Translating it yields CASSQPGLAGYNEQFF.